In its sample, the clone carrying this T cell receptor (beta chain) was seen a few times. Its antigen is not known. The authors incorporated unique molecular identifiers into the TCR beta cDNA libraries. From the PCR reads, TCRdb called clonotypes with MiXCR, one entry per CDR3 protein. The top ten clones hold around 6% of a sample with about half a million distinct CDR3 sequences, around a third of them seen once. This sample is drawn from a study of post-analysis software for immune sequencing data. General study points: Strong co-clustering by F measure linked samples that shared a preparation batch. The study found TRBV5-6, TRBV5-1 and TRBV20-1 among 5 or 6 TRBV segments more frequent in patients than controls.

Trimming took off 4 bases at V and 0 bases at J, with 6 bases between the two ends. The CDR3 runs to 13 residues. Per the germline V gene, CDR1 is SNHLY and CDR2 is FYNNEI. Sequenced input: blood. The chain has TRBV2 and TRBJ2-5, with a tentative D call TRBD2 (5 bases). The receptor was derived from a girl aged 2-17 years with multiple sclerosis. For the CDR3, the DNA is TGTGCCAGCAGTGTGACTAACCAAGAGACCCAGTACTTC. It encodes CASSVTNQETQYF.